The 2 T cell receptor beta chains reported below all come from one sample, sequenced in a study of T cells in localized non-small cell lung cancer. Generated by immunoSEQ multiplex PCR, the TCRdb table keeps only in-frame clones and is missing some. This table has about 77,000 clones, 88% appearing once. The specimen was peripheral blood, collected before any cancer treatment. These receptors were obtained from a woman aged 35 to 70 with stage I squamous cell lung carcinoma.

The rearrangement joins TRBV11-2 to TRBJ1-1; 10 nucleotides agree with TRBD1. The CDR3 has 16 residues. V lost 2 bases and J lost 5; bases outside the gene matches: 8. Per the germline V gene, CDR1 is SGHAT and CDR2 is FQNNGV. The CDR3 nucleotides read TGTGCCAGCAGCTTACGGGGACAGGGGAGTAGAACTGAAGCTTTCTTT. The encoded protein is CASSLRGQGSRTEAFF.

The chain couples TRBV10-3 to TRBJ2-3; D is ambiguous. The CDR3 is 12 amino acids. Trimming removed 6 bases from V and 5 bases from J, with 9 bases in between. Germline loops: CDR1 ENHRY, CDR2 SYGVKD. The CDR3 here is CAISVAGDTQYF. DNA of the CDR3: TGTGCCATCAGCGTAGCAGGAGATACGCAGTATTTT.